The present T cell receptor (beta chain) was sequenced within a study of identical twins (TCRdb year 2016). Regarding the complete study: To test whether fetal clonotypes persist, this study deep-sequenced TCR alpha and beta repertoires from monozygotic twins, from unrelated adults of various ages, and from cord blood. To rule out contamination, replicate twin experiments were performed at different times with different library preparation protocols.

All donors were healthy Caucasians. The twin cohort consisted of three pairs of female monozygotic twins, all aged about 18 to 29 years. Miltenyi CD45RO+ enrichment and human naive T-cell isolation kits were used to isolate memory (CD45RO+) and naive T cells from PBMC. There are a few counts of this clonotype. Its specific antigen is unknown. No much larger clone exists at a distance of one base, and base qualities are not known. V lost 1 base and J lost 5 bases, and the count of bases not matched to a germline gene is 2. The CDR3 contains 14 residues, cysteine and phenylalanine counted. The sequence is cut down to CDR3 DNA, 42 bases in frame from base 1. Based on the germline V gene, the CDR1 and CDR2 sequences are SGHRS and YFSETQ. Library creation used 5' RACE. Reads for this sample came from an Illumina HiSeq 2000. A universal primer binding site was introduced by template switching, and a unique molecular identifier was present in the final cDNA, enabling accurate counting of TCR cDNA molecules. First-strand cDNA for TCR alpha and beta chains was synthesized from specific primers in the conserved constant-segment region. To control for contamination, each cDNA library was double barcoded with a SMART-Mk sample barcode plus Illumina barcodes. TruSeq adapter sequences, together with Illumina sample barcodes, were added in two successive PCR steps. TCR alpha and beta cDNA libraries were sequenced on the Illumina HiSeq platform with custom primers. Per the source publication's procedure: MiGEC processed the raw reads to extract unique molecular identifiers, while MiXCR was used to determine the CDR3 positions. Recombination models were inferred per individual with the repgenHMM and IGoR tools using an EM algorithm. Shared clonotype analysis was performed with the tcR package in R, normalizing sharing by the product of cloneset sizes. To study raw recombination without the effects of thymic and clonal selection, out-of-frame nonproductive sequences were analyzed. TCRdb trimmed the raw reads at Q25, called clones with MiXCR and kept productive beta chains. Here each entry gathers all rows of one CDR3 protein and keeps the most common genes and DNA. The V and J calls and clone size are TCRdb's, not the authors'. Present in this sample are a few hundred thousand distinct CDR3 sequences, roughly 8.6% of which were seen just once. 2% to 2.5% of the sample is in the top ten clones.

Results the study describes overall, beyond this receptor: Excess twin sharing in beta out-of-frame sequences was weaker because fewer shared sequences lowered the signal-to-noise ratio. Compared with coincidental sharing between unrelated individuals, out-of-frame TCR alpha sequences shared between twins showed an excess of sequences with low generation probability. Because the same donors could not be followed over many years, conclusions were based on cross-sectional statistical analysis. Zero-insertion analyses could be partly confounded by invariant T cells such as MAIT and iNKT, though diverse VJ usage argued against such confounding for most clonotypes. Recombination models systematically underestimated out-of-frame TCR alpha sharing in monozygotic twins but agreed with sharing between unrelated individuals. Fewer insertions were carried by abundant cord blood beta clonotypes; a weaker similar trend was observed in young adult naive repertoires, while no such trend was observed in memory repertoires.

Separately, the same data were catalogued under a study of yellow fever vaccine responses in identical twins. The second paper further reports: The authors reported that the T cell response to vaccination in identical twins appeared partly convergent and partly personalized. In the study, vaccine-responding T cell clones were precisely tracked in identical twins.

The sample comprised memory (CD45RO+) T cells sorted from blood. The intended sense of this specimen's cell subset or site label: CD45RO+ enriched T cells. The chain couples TRBV5-1 to TRBJ2-7; TRBD2 matches 11 bases in the middle. The TCR sequence derives from a young woman in good health. For the CDR3, the sequence is CASSLTSGRNEQYF. The nucleotide sequence is given as TGCGCCAGCAGCTTGACTAGCGGGAGAAACGAGCAGTACTTC. The entire variable domain, with the stretches around the CDR3 drawn from the reference TRBV5-1 and TRBJ2-7 proteins, is KAGVTQTPRYLIKTRGQQVTLSCSPISGHRSVSWYQQTPGQGLQFLFEYFSETQRNKGNFPGRFSGRQFSNSRSEMNVSTLELGDSALYLCASSLTSGRNEQYFGPGTRLTVT.